This T cell receptor beta chain was identified during a study of identical twins. TCRdb processed the 5' RACE reads anew with MiXCR; each CDR3 protein has one entry. The sample yields about 570,000 distinct CDR3 sequences, more than 9% seen once. This clonotype appeared many times. Its antigen is unknown. Germline CDR1 DFQATT, CDR2 SNEGSKA (reference sequence). The CDR3 is 13 amino acids. V lost 0 bases and J 6 bases, leaving 10 bases between the germline ends. Study observations and caveats: Low generation probability was overrepresented in out-of-frame alpha sequences shared by twins. The same donors were not followed; conclusions instead depended on cross-sectional statistical analysis.

These sequences were also reported in another study, on yellow fever vaccine responses in identical twins. That report notes: After vaccination, twins' T cell response reportedly seemed partly convergent, partly personalized.

The chain combines TRBV20-1 with TRBJ2-3, with unresolved D. This TCR was sampled from a young woman in good health. Specimen: PBMCs. CDR3 nucleotides: TGCAGTGCTAGAGATGCAGGAAGGGATACGCAGTATTTT. It is translated as CSARDAGRDTQYF.